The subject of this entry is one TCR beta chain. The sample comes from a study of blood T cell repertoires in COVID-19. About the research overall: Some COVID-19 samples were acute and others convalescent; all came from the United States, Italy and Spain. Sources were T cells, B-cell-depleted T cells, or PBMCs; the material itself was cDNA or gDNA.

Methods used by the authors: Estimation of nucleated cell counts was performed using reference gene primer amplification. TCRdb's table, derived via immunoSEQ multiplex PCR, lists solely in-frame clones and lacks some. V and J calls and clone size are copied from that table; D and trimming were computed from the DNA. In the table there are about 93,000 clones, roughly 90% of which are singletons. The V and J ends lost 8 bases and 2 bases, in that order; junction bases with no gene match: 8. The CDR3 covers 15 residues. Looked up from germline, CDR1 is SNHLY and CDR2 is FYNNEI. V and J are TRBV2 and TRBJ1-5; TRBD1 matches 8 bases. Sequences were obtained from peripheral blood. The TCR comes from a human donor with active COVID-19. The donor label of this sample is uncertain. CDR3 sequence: CASQLEQGGNQPQHF. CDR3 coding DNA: TGTGCCAGCCAACTTGAACAGGGGGGCAATCAGCCCCAGCATTTT. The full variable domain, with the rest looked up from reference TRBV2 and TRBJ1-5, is EPEVTQTPSHQVTQMGQEVILRCVPISNHLYFYWYRQILGQKVEFLVSFYNNEISEKSEIFDDQFSVERPDGSNFTLKIRSTKLEDSAMYFCASQLEQGGNQPQHFGDGTRLSIL.